This T cell receptor (beta chain) appears in the sequencing data of a study of T-cell reconstitution after alpha-beta-depleted transplantation in children. Notes on the study in general: Diversity and T-cell counts at one year after transplant derived mostly from new T cells.

CDR1 MDHEN and CDR2 SYDVKM come from the germline V gene. This CDR3 has 12 residues. Trimming removed 6 bases from V and 4 bases from J, with 9 bases in between. This clonotype occurred many times. Its antigen is not identified. Unique molecular identifiers were incorporated into the prepared TCRbeta library. TCRdb used MiXCR to reprocess the PCR reads, holding one entry per CDR3 protein. The data contain fewer than 700,000 distinct CDR3 sequences, over 10% of them singletons. This TCR was recovered from a male patient younger than 18 who had a stem cell transplant for acute myeloid leukemia, so the T cells may come from the graft donor. The specimen comprised PBMCs, mostly from graft donor cells, sampled 360 days after TCRalphabeta/CD19-depleted stem cell transplant. This chain uses TRBV28 with TRBJ2-5; a weak D match, TRBD1 (5 bases). CDR3 bases: TGTGCCAGCAGAACAGGCGGAGAGACCCAGTACTTC. It specifies CASRTGGETQYF.